A single sample gave rise to the 22 T cell receptor beta chains below, sequenced in a study of cytomegalovirus exposure and HLA in healthy donors. PCR involved 60 Vbeta and 13 Jbeta primers. Profiled with immunoSEQ multiplex PCR; TCRdb holds only in-frame clones, not every one. Of fewer than 80,000 clones in the sample, just under 75% were seen once. The sequenced material came from PBMCs. The receptor set was obtained from a woman aged 30 to 39 in good health and CMV-seronegative.

J is TRBJ1-1 and V is TRBV6-6, with 9 bases lining up with TRBD1. The V gene end was trimmed by 6 bases and the J gene end by 6 bases; junction bases not matched to a gene: 8. The CDR3 is made up of 14 amino acids. The germline CDR1 and CDR2 sequences are MNHNY and SVGAGI (reference sequence). The CDR3 nucleotides are TGTGCCAGCAGGGAACAGGGGGCGTATCCTGAAGCTTTCTTT. This codes for CASREQGAYPEAFF.

The V call is TRBV18, the J call TRBJ2-7; the D gene is possibly TRBD1 (6 bases). CDR1 KGHSH and CDR2 LQKENI come from the germline V gene. V was trimmed by 2 bases and J by 3 bases, leaving 14 bases between them. There are 15 residues in the CDR3. Here the CDR3 reads CASSPVQQGGYEQYF. CDR3 coding DNA: TGTGCCAGCTCACCAGTCCAACAGGGCGGCTACGAGCAGTACTTC.

This chain links TRBV10-1 with TRBJ2-7; D might be TRBD1 (5 bases). V shed 2 bases and J shed 5 bases, with 13 bases lying between them. Germline CDR1 reads WNHNN; CDR2 reads SYGVQD (reference sequence). This CDR3 has 14 amino acids. For the CDR3, the DNA is TGCGCCAGCAGTGAGAGGGCGGACATAAACGAGCAGTACTTC. This codes for CASSERADINEQYF.

A few counts support this clone. The chain joins TRBV7-8 to TRBJ1-5; no definite D call. Germline CDR1 is SGHVS and CDR2 is FQNEAQ. V lost 1 base, J lost 0 bases, and 7 bases lay in between. The CDR3 spans 15 residues. CDR3 protein: CASSLDADSNQPQHF. The CDR3, as DNA: TGTGCCAGCAGCTTAGATGCAGATAGCAATCAGCCCCAGCATTTT.

The CDR3 spells CASSLQGVATEAFF. CDR3 DNA: TGCGCCAGCAGCTTACAGGGTGTGGCGACTGAAGCTTTCTTT. The rearrangement links TRBV5-1 to TRBJ1-1; a possible D gene is TRBD1 (6 bases). CDR1 and CDR2 (germline): SGHRS, YFSETQ. V gave up 2 bases and J gave up 5 bases, with 13 bases separating them. The CDR3 loop spans 14 amino acids.

The chain links TRBV5-5 to TRBJ2-3; possible D gene TRBD1, 6 bases. Germline CDR1 reads SGHKS; CDR2 reads YYEKEE (reference sequence). V was trimmed by 5 bases and J by 2 bases, leaving 12 bases between them. The CDR3 is 14 residues long. The CDR3 protein is CASSGRGHTDTQYF. The CDR3 bases are TGTGCCAGCAGTGGCCGGGGACACACAGATACGCAGTATTTT.

This clone appeared once. The J gene is TRBJ1-6, the V gene TRBV5-6; no reliable D call. Germline V lookup: CDR1 SGHDT, CDR2 YYEEEE. This CDR3 comprises 12 residues. V was cut by 4 bases and J by 5 bases, with 4 bases left in between. The CDR3 DNA is TGTGCCAGCAGCCTAGATAATTCACCCCTCCACTTT. Translating it yields CASSLDNSPLHF.

The chain joins TRBV5-1 to TRBJ1-5; 7 bases align to TRBD1. The CDR3 has 15 amino acids. Germline values: CDR1 SGHRS, CDR2 YFSETQ. Trimming cost V 0 bases and J 3 bases; bases outside gene matches: 3. This CDR3 reads CASSLDRGLNQPQHF. CDR3 coding DNA: TGCGCCAGCAGCTTGGACAGGGGTCTCAATCAGCCCCAGCATTTT.

This chain links TRBV14 with TRBJ1-2; 11 nucleotides agree with TRBD1. CDR1 and CDR2 from the germline V gene are SGHDN and FVKESK. The CDR3 covers 15 residues. J gave up 6 bases and V 0 bases, and 3 bases lay outside the gene matches. The CDR3 coding sequence is TGTGCCAGCAGCCAAGAGGGACAGGGGGGAGATGGCTACACCTTC. This gives the protein CASSQEGQGGDGYTF. The full variable domain, rest sourced from reference TRBV14 and TRBJ1-2, is EAGVTQFPSHSVIEKGQTVTLRCDPISGHDNLYWYRRVMGKEIKFLLHFVKESKQDESGMPNNRFLAERTGGTYSTLKVQPAELEDSGVYFCASSQEGQGGDGYTFGSGTRLTVV.

The chain combines TRBV18 with TRBJ2-1; 9 bases fit TRBD2. CDR1 is KGHSH, CDR2 LQKENI, per germline. The CDR3 loop spans 14 amino acids. J lost 8 bases, V lost 2 bases, and 4 bases had no gene match. CDR3 in amino acids: CASSPSAGGDEQFF. CDR3 sequence (DNA): TGTGCCAGCTCACCATCGGCGGGAGGGGATGAGCAGTTCTTC. The entire variable domain, with the rest obtained from reference TRBV18 and TRBJ2-1, is as follows: NAGVMQNPRHLVRRRGQEARLRCSPMKGHSHVYWYRQLPEEGLKFMVYLQKENIIDESGMPKERFSAEFPKEGPSILRIQQVVRGDSAAYFCASSPSAGGDEQFFGPGTRLTVL.

This chain joins TRBV5-1 and TRBJ2-3, with D maybe TRBD2 (5 bases). V shed 5 bases and J shed 5 bases, with 15 bases lying between them. The CDR3 totals 14 residues. CDR1 and CDR2 from the germline V gene are SGHRS and YFSETQ. The CDR3 nucleotides are TGCGCCAGCAGAGTGTCGGGGTCGGTAGATACGCAGTATTTT. Its translation: CASRVSGSVDTQYF. The variable domain in full, completed from reference TRBV5-1 and TRBJ2-3, reads KAGVTQTPRYLIKTRGQQVTLSCSPISGHRSVSWYQQTPGQGLQFLFEYFSETQRNKGNFPGRFSGRQFSNSRSEMNVSTLELGDSALYLCASRVSGSVDTQYFGPGTRLTVL.

In its sample, this clone was seen a few times. This chain joins TRBV27 and TRBJ2-7; 14 nucleotides agree with TRBD2. V gave up 5 bases and J gave up 2 bases; unmatched junction bases: 2. Germline CDR1 and CDR2: MNHEY and SMNVEV (reference sequence). The CDR3 extends over 15 amino acids. The CDR3 here is CASSPGLAGAYEQYF. CDR3 DNA sequence: TGTGCCAGCAGTCCGGGACTAGCGGGAGCCTACGAGCAGTACTTC.

This clone was seen a handful of times. V usage is TRBV10-1 and J usage is TRBJ1-4; 8 nucleotides align to TRBD1. The junction had 4 bases not matched to a gene; V was cut back by 0 bases and J by 7 bases. This CDR3 is 15 amino acids long. CDR1 and CDR2 from the germline V gene are WNHNN and SYGVQD (reference sequence). The DNA for the CDR3 is TGCGCCAGCAGTGAGTCGTGGACAGGGACTGAAAAACTGTTTTTT. Its protein is CASSESWTGTEKLFF.

The chain links TRBV6-5 to TRBJ1-1, with D possibly being TRBD1 (5 bases). Deletions cut 2 bases from V and 2 bases from J, with 9 bases between. This CDR3 spans 14 amino acids. Germline-derived CDR1 and CDR2 are MNHEY and SVGAGI. CDR3 amino acids: CASSYGGVNTEAFF. CDR3 nucleotides: TGTGCCAGCAGTTACGGGGGGGTCAACACTGAAGCTTTCTTT.

Regarding this clone: The junction and the germline gene differ at one end; a read error may be behind it. This rearrangement joins TRBV30 to TRBJ1-2, with D perhaps matching TRBD1 (6 bases). The CDR3 extends over 15 amino acids. From germline, CDR1 is GTSNPN and CDR2 SVGIG (reference sequence). CDR3 DNA sequence: TGCGGCATATACCGGGACACACTTCTTAACTATGGCTACACCTTC. Translating gives CGIYRDTLLNYGYTF.

With respect to this clone: At one end the junction does not follow the germline gene, possibly because of a read error. The rearrangement uses TRBV7-2 and TRBJ1-1, with 9 bases identical to TRBD1. Germline V gene lookup returns CDR1 SGHTA and CDR2 FQGNSA. The CDR3 runs 17 residues. CDR3 loop: CASSLGGTGWGNAEAFF. CDR3 in DNA: TGTGCCAGCAGCTTAGGAGGGACAGGGTGGGGGAACGCTGAAGCTTTCTTT.

This clone has only a few counts. The V call is TRBV7-3, the J call TRBJ2-7, with 8 bases lining up with TRBD2. The CDR3 extends over 13 amino acids. Trimming at V came to 1 base and at J to 6 bases, leaving 2 bases not matched to a gene. Germline CDR1 and CDR2: SGHTA and FQGTGA. CDR3 sequence: CASSLNAGGEQYV. CDR3 nucleotides: TGTGCCAGCAGCTTAAACGCGGGGGGCGAGCAGTACGTC.

The chain is built from TRBV6-5 and TRBJ2-1; D perhaps matches TRBD2 (5 bases). Germline V gene data show CDR1 as MNHEY and CDR2 as SVGAGI. This CDR3 spans 15 amino acids. Trimming removed 2 bases from V and 0 bases from J, with 8 bases in between. The CDR3 nucleotides read TGTGCCAGCAGTTACGCGGGCTTCTCCTACAATGAGCAGTTCTTC. Translated, it gives CASSYAGFSYNEQFF.

This clone was seen only once. The rearrangement links TRBV28 to TRBJ2-7; no clear D gene. Trimming stripped 5 bases from V and 2 bases from J, with 7 bases between. Germline CDR1 MDHEN, CDR2 SYDVKM. The CDR3 contains 12 residues. CDR3 protein: CASSSSTYEQYF. CDR3 coding DNA: TGTGCCAGCAGTAGTAGTACCTACGAGCAGTACTTC. Supplemented by reference TRBV28 and TRBJ2-7, the full variable domain reads DVKVTQSSRYLVKRTGEKVFLECVQDMDHENMFWYRQDPGLGLRLIYFSYDVKMKEKGDIPEGYSVSREKKERFSLILESASTNQTSMYLCASSSSTYEQYFGPGTRLTVT.

V gene TRBV6-1 combines with J gene TRBJ2-3; possible D gene TRBD2, 5 bases. This CDR3 contains 15 residues. The V end was cut by 2 bases, the J end by 3 bases, with 12 bases between. CDR1 MNHNS and CDR2 SASEGT come from the germline V gene. The CDR3 is CASSENLGGTDTQYF. CDR3 DNA: TGTGCCAGCAGTGAAAATCTGGGCGGGACAGATACGCAGTATTTT.

The chain joins TRBV15 to TRBJ2-1; TRBD2 matches at 11 bases. V lost 3 bases, J lost 6 bases, and 7 bases stayed unmatched. The CDR3 runs 16 residues. The germline CDR1 and CDR2 sequences are LNHNV and YYDKDF (reference sequence). The CDR3 DNA reads as TGTGCCACCAGCAGGCTGACTAGCGGGAACTTCAATGAGCAGTTCTTC. Translating gives CATSRLTSGNFNEQFF.

The V call is TRBV21-1, the J call TRBJ2-7; the D call in the table, TRBD1, was not verified against the DNA. TRBV21-1 is a recognized pseudogene. The CDR3 covers 15 residues. The CDR3 loop is CASSRDRRVCDEQYV. The CDR3 nucleotides read TGTGCCAGCAGCAGGGACAGGAGGGTGTGCGACGAGCAGTACGTC.